This T cell receptor beta chain was identified in a study of T cells after yellow fever vaccination. Overall study results and limits: Abundant clonotypes from the bulk population could get into FACS-sorted repertoires as contaminants. Once the booster was given, most primary-vaccination clones reappeared, at around 95% for CD4 and more than 85% for CD8. Among all clonotypes, a small share was observed in both CD4 and CD8 compartments.

This clonotype has only a few counts. Its target is not known. The study made its TCR cDNA through 5'RACE template switching. That step introduced a universal primer site along with UMIs. TCRdb itself ran the 5' RACE reads through MiXCR, one entry per CDR3 protein. The sample lists hundreds of thousands of distinct CDR3 sequences; 3.6% were seen once. V lost 3 bases and J lost 5; bases outside the gene matches: 8. Germline CDR1 reads SGHTA; CDR2 reads FQGNSA. The CDR3 runs to 16 residues. The source is a man aged 18-30 years who received the YFV17D yellow fever vaccine. The source material was PBMCs, sampled on the day of the yellow fever booster vaccination. V and J are TRBV7-2 and TRBJ2-3; 10 bases are a match to TRBD2. CDR3 DNA sequence: TGTGCCAGCAGCTTTCCAAGCGGGGGGGCCGAAGATACGCAGTATTTT. It is translated as CASSFPSGGAEDTQYF.